The 27 T cell receptor beta chains listed next were all sequenced from one sample in a study of cytomegalovirus exposure and HLA in healthy donors. Researchers ran the PCR with 60 Vbeta and 13 Jbeta primers. Sequencing was performed with immunoSEQ multiplex PCR; in TCRdb, only in-frame clones are kept and a portion is missing. The repertoire holds about 98,000 clones, with roughly 70% as singletons. The sequenced sample consisted of PBMCs. The receptors here all came from a man aged 45-60 years in good health and CMV-seronegative.

The chain carries TRBV5-4 and TRBJ2-5; a weak D match, TRBD2 (6 bases). Germline V lookup: CDR1 SGHNT, CDR2 YYREEE (reference sequence). The CDR3 extends over 14 amino acids. V was shortened by 1 base and J by 5 bases, with 12 bases between the two germline ends. CDR3 region: CASSLWASVETQYF. The CDR3, as DNA: TGTGCCAGCAGCTTGTGGGCTAGCGTGGAGACCCAGTACTTC. Supplemented by reference TRBV5-4 and TRBJ2-5, the full variable domain reads ETGVTQSPTHLIKTRGQQVTLRCSSQSGHNTVSWYQQALGQGPQFIFQYYREEENGRGNFPPRFSGLQFPNYSSELNVNALELDDSALYLCASSLWASVETQYFGPGTRLLVL.

The J gene is TRBJ2-7, the V gene TRBV19; 10 nucleotides line up with TRBD1. The CDR3 has 14 amino acids. V was pared by 5 bases and J by 2 bases, with 3 bases of the junction left unmatched. Germline V gives CDR1 LNHDA, CDR2 SQIVND (reference sequence). The CDR3 here is CASSPGTGAYEQYF. DNA for the CDR3: TGTGCCAGTAGTCCTGGGACAGGGGCCTACGAGCAGTACTTC.

This clone was seen a few times. This chain uses TRBV5-4 with TRBJ1-1, with unresolved D. This CDR3 spans 14 amino acids. The V gene lost 4 bases and the J gene lost 1 base, with 11 bases spanning the gap. CDR1 is SGHNT, CDR2 YYREEE, per germline (reference sequence). The CDR3 region is CASSIEAANTEAFF. The CDR3 DNA follows: TGTGCCAGCAGCATCGAGGCCGCGAACACTGAAGCTTTCTTT.

The chain is built from TRBV7-9 and TRBJ2-1; possibly TRBD2 for D (7 bases). The CDR3 spans 15 residues. The V end lost 4 bases, the J end lost 0 bases, and 10 bases lay between the germline ends. Germline V gene lookup returns CDR1 SEHNR and CDR2 FQNEAQ (reference sequence). CDR3 amino acids: CASSWGGPSYNEQFF. CDR3 sequence (DNA): TGTGCCAGCAGCTGGGGGGGGCCCTCCTACAATGAGCAGTTCTTC.

This clone was counted a single time. This chain links TRBV10-1 with TRBJ2-3; D is uncertain. The CDR3 runs 14 residues. Germline V gives CDR1 WNHNN, CDR2 SYGVQD (reference sequence). V was trimmed by 2 bases and J by 4 bases, leaving 10 bases between them. CDR3 in DNA: TGCGCCAGCAGTGAGGGCCCCGGGTCAGATACGCAGTATTTT. Protein product: CASSEGPGSDTQYF.

The rearrangement uses TRBV15 and TRBJ2-5, with TRBD2 matching 11 bases. The CDR3 has 15 amino acids. V lost 6 bases to trimming and J lost 1 base; unmatched junction nucleotides: 4. The germline V gene encodes CDR1 LNHNV and CDR2 YYDKDF (reference sequence). CDR3 nucleotides: TGTGCCACCAGGGGGGGGACTAGCGGCCAAGAGACCCAGTACTTC. Translating gives CATRGGTSGQETQYF.

The gene calls are TRBV4-1 and TRBJ2-3, with a weak D call TRBD2 (5 bases). Germline V gene sequence: CDR1 MGHRA, CDR2 YSYEKL. The CDR3 runs to 14 residues. The ends were cut back, 0 bases at V and 4 bases at J, with 8 bases in the middle. The DNA for the CDR3 is TGCGCCAGCAGCCAAGATTTGAGGGCAGATACGCAGTATTTT. Translation: CASSQDLRADTQYF.

The count of this clone is one. The chain uses TRBV4-3 and TRBJ2-3; 9 nucleotides match TRBD2. Germline V gene sequence: CDR1 LGHNA, CDR2 YSLEER. The length of the CDR3 is 16 residues. V trimming: 3 bases; J trimming: 3 bases; junction bases outside the gene matches: 7. The CDR3 DNA reads TGCGCCAGCAGCCATTCACCTAGCGGGGATACAGATACGCAGTATTTT. Its translation is CASSHSPSGDTDTQYF.

V is TRBV21-1 and J is TRBJ2-1; TRBD2 is taken as the D call from the table, unchecked against the DNA. TRBV21-1 is a pseudogene segment. There are 16 residues in the CDR3. This CDR3 reads CASSNSLAGVSNEQFF. The CDR3 nucleotides read TGTGCCAGCAGCAACTCACTAGCGGGAGTTTCAAATGAGCAGTTCTTC.

V and J are TRBV18 and TRBJ2-7, with D tentatively TRBD1 (5 bases). Germline CDR1 KGHSH, CDR2 LQKENI. V shed 5 bases and J shed 0 bases, with 20 bases lying between them. The CDR3 covers 17 residues. The CDR3 is CASSSGTDSWSSYEQYF. The CDR3 nucleotides are TGTGCCAGCTCATCGGGTACCGACAGCTGGAGCTCCTACGAGCAGTACTTC. The whole variable domain, remainder taken from reference TRBV18 and TRBJ2-7, is NAGVMQNPRHLVRRRGQEARLRCSPMKGHSHVYWYRQLPEEGLKFMVYLQKENIIDESGMPKERFSAEFPKEGPSILRIQQVVRGDSAAYFCASSSGTDSWSSYEQYFGPGTRLTVT.

The chain uses TRBV28 and TRBJ2-7, with TRBD2 matching over 9 bases. Germline CDR1 is MDHEN and CDR2 is SYDVKM. This CDR3 is 14 amino acids long. J gave up 2 bases and V 5 bases, and 4 bases lay outside the gene matches. CDR3 loop: CASSVAGATYEQYF. In nucleotides, the CDR3 is TGTGCCAGCAGTGTAGCGGGAGCCACCTACGAGCAGTACTTC.

The chain joins TRBV5-1 to TRBJ2-7; 9 positions match TRBD1. This CDR3 has 14 amino acids. Germline trimming cut 2 bases from V and 1 base from J; bases unmatched to any gene: 1. Per germline, CDR1 SGHRS and CDR2 YFSETQ. Here the CDR3 DNA reads TGCGCCAGCAGCTTTGGGACAGGGTCCTACGAGCAGTACTTC. Protein product: CASSFGTGSYEQYF.

The J gene is TRBJ2-7, the V gene TRBV20-1, with D possibly being TRBD1 (6 bases). Per germline, CDR1 DFQATT and CDR2 SNEGSKA (reference sequence). CDR3 length equals 11 residues. Deletions cut 5 bases from V and 10 bases from J, with 15 bases between. The CDR3 here is CSASKGGSQYF. Here the CDR3 DNA reads TGCAGTGCTTCGAAAGGGGGAAGCCAGTACTTC.

This sequence joins TRBV7-9 and TRBJ1-1, with a weak D call TRBD1 (5 bases). Germline values: CDR1 SEHNR, CDR2 FQNEAQ (reference sequence). The V end lost 1 base, the J end lost 6 bases, and 6 bases lay between the germline ends. This CDR3 spans 12 amino acids. DNA of the CDR3: TGTGCCAGCAGCTTAGGGACACCTGAAGCTTTCTTT. It translates to CASSLGTPEAFF.

This clone was detected only a few times. The genes are TRBV6-4 and TRBJ2-5; 10 bases are shared with TRBD2. Germline V CDR1 and CDR2: MRHNA, SNTAGT. The CDR3 is 16 amino acids. V trimming: 4 bases; J trimming: 5 bases; junction bases outside the gene matches: 10. The CDR3 sequence is CASSAQPAGGHETQYF. The CDR3 DNA sequence: TGTGCCAGCAGTGCCCAGCCAGCGGGGGGGCATGAGACCCAGTACTTC.

This CDR3 reads CAISESDRTSGNTIYF. The CDR3 DNA reads as TGTGCCATCAGTGAGTCTGACAGGACCTCTGGAAACACCATATATTTT. The J gene is TRBJ1-3, the V gene TRBV10-3, with D maybe TRBD1 (6 bases). In germline, CDR1 is ENHRY, CDR2 SYGVKD. The CDR3 is 16 residues long. Trimming stripped 0 bases from V and 0 bases from J, with 9 bases between.

This sequence joins TRBV5-5 and TRBJ2-4, with TRBD2 as a possible D gene (5 bases). The CDR3 totals 15 residues. Germline values: CDR1 SGHKS, CDR2 YYEKEE (reference sequence). Trimming removed 3 bases at V and 3 bases at J, with 13 bases between. CDR3 in amino acids: CASSSTTILKNIQYF. In nucleotides, the CDR3 is TGTGCCAGCAGCTCGACTACGATCCTCAAAAACATTCAGTACTTC.

The V call is TRBV23-1, the J call TRBJ1-5; D unresolved. TRBV23-1 qualifies as an ORF whose function is uncertain. Trimming cost V 3 bases and J 2 bases, with 11 bases left between them. The CDR3 length is 15 residues. CDR3 residues: CASSQQVVCNQPQHF. The CDR3 DNA reads as TGCGCCAGCAGTCAGCAGGTCGTCTGCAATCAGCCCCAGCATTTT.

About this clone itself: At one boundary the junction diverges from the germline segment, which might be a read error. The chain joins TRBV6-5 to TRBJ2-7; D unresolved. The V gene's germline CDR1 is MNHEY and CDR2 SVGAGI. The CDR3 consists of 14 residues. The CDR3 nucleotides are TGTGCCGGCAGTTACTCGTCAAGCGTCTACGAGCAGTACTTC. It yields the protein CAGSYSSSVYEQYF.

The chain combines TRBV6-5 with TRBJ2-1; 7 bases map to TRBD1. V trimming: 6 bases; J trimming: 0 bases; junction bases outside the gene matches: 2. CDR1 MNHEY and CDR2 SVGAGI come from the germline V gene. This CDR3 comprises 14 residues. The CDR3 sequence is CASRGGNSYNEQFF. DNA of the CDR3: TGTGCCAGCAGAGGGGGCAACTCCTACAATGAGCAGTTCTTC.

This clone was counted a few times. The chain is built from TRBV7-2 and TRBJ2-3; D unclear. V was cut by 4 bases and J by 5 bases, with 13 bases left in between. The CDR3 sequence is 14 residues long. Germline CDR1 SGHTA, CDR2 FQGNSA. The CDR3 loop is CASSSLLPGDTQYF. CDR3 in DNA: TGTGCCAGCAGCTCCCTTCTGCCCGGAGATACGCAGTATTTT. The full variable domain, completed using reference TRBV7-2 and TRBJ2-3, is GAGVSQSPSNKVTEKGKDVELRCDPISGHTALYWYRQSLGQGLEFLIYFQGNSAPDKSGLPSDRFSAERTGGSVSTLTIQRTQQEDSAVYLCASSSLLPGDTQYFGPGTRLTVL.

This sequence joins TRBV7-9 and TRBJ1-1; maybe TRBD1 (5 bases). V was trimmed by 5 bases and J by 1 base, leaving 11 bases between them. The germline V gene encodes CDR1 SEHNR and CDR2 FQNEAQ (reference sequence). The CDR3 loop spans 14 amino acids. CDR3 loop: CASSLGQENTEAFF. CDR3 sequence (DNA): TGTGCCAGCAGCCTCGGACAAGAGAACACTGAAGCTTTCTTT.

This chain connects TRBV4-3 to TRBJ2-3, with D possibly TRBD1 on 6 matching bases. Germline CDR1 LGHNA, CDR2 YSLEER. Trimming removed 0 bases at V and 1 base at J, with 8 bases between. The CDR3 length is 15 residues. In nucleotides, the CDR3 is TGCGCCAGCAGCCAAGACAACAGGGGCACAGATACGCAGTATTTT. Its protein is CASSQDNRGTDTQYF.

V and J are TRBV5-4 and TRBJ2-7; 7 nucleotides agree with TRBD1. The germline gives CDR1 SGHNT, CDR2 YYREEE (reference sequence). The CDR3 totals 13 residues. V dropped 4 bases and J dropped 6; count of bases not matched to a gene: 7. CDR3 residues: CASSPGQRAEQYF. DNA of the CDR3: TGTGCCAGCAGCCCGGGACAGAGGGCCGAGCAGTACTTC.

This sequence joins TRBV4-1 and TRBJ1-5, with 9 bases matching TRBD1. The CDR3 extends over 15 amino acids. CDR1 and CDR2 (germline): MGHRA, YSYEKL. After removal of 5 bases from V and 6 bases from J, the junction contained 8 bases not matched to a gene. Here the CDR3 DNA reads TGCGCCAGCAGCTATACAGGGGGCCCCAGTCAGCCCCAGCATTTT. Protein sequence: CASSYTGGPSQPQHF.

The CDR3 spells CASSSVGWQGPLWDGYTF. The CDR3 DNA sequence: TGTGCCAGCAGTTCCGTCGGTTGGCAGGGGCCCCTTTGGGATGGCTACACCTTC. The V call is TRBV28, the J call TRBJ1-2; TRBD1 might be the D (6 bases). The V gene's germline CDR1 is MDHEN and CDR2 SYDVKM. CDR3 length: 18 amino acids. Trimming took 4 bases from V and 6 from J, leaving 27 bases between them.

This clone was observed a handful of times. The V gene is TRBV5-4, the J gene TRBJ2-2; tentatively, D is TRBD1 (6 bases). V lost 1 base to trimming and J lost 0 bases, with 7 bases between them. Germline assignment: CDR1 SGHNT and CDR2 YYREEE (reference sequence). The CDR3 length is 15 residues. The CDR3 spells CASSLQGTNTGELFF. Here the CDR3 DNA reads TGTGCCAGCAGCTTGCAGGGGACGAACACCGGGGAGCTGTTTTTT.